The present TCR beta chain was sequenced within a study of T cell responses to AZD1222 COVID-19 vaccine. Study results and limitations: Baseline seropositivity characterized only a handful of AZD1222 recipients. Donor demographics were predominantly white British with a female majority; clonal diversity may be underestimated.

Clones were sequenced by immunoSEQ multiplex PCR, and TCRdb holds only the in-frame ones, with some missing. The sample comprises about 150,000 clones, about 90% of which are singletons, and about 4.6% rests with the top ten. With respect to this clone: Antigen specificity is unknown.

Looked up from germline, CDR1 is SGHTA and CDR2 is FQGNSA. There are 15 residues in the CDR3. The V end lost 4 bases, the J end lost 9 bases, and 16 bases lay between the germline ends. This TCR was sampled from an adult in good health. The V and J genes are TRBV7-2 and TRBJ1-6, with TRBD1 as a possible D gene (5 bases). Sequencing was performed on peripheral blood, taken on day 0 of AZD1222 vaccination. This chain's CDR3 is CASSYPPGTGSPLHF. The CDR3 nucleotides read TGTGCCAGCAGCTACCCCCCGGGGACCGGTTCACCCCTCCACTTT.